This T cell receptor beta chain emerged from a study of T cell changes during pregnancy in multiple sclerosis. Using immunoSEQ multiplex PCR, the repertoire was profiled, and TCRdb retains in-frame clones only, with some absent. The sample contains around 69,000 clones, roughly 91% of which appear only once. This CDR3 is built from 16 residues. V was pared by 3 bases and J by 2 bases, with 17 bases between. The germline V gene encodes CDR1 MDHEN and CDR2 SYDVKM. The TCR comes from a female donor in good health, enrolled as a control in a pregnancy study. V usage is TRBV28 and J usage is TRBJ2-7, with D maybe TRBD2 (5 bases). Material: peripheral blood, obtained in the second trimester of pregnancy. The CDR3 DNA sequence: TGTGCCAGCAGTTTTATTTCAGGAGCGGTAACCTACGAGCAGTACTTC. Amino acids: CASSFISGAVTYEQYF.